These 3 T cell receptor beta chains were all obtained from the same sample, sequenced in a study of early T cells in non-severe SARS-CoV-2 infection. Each CDR3 protein is one row after TCRdb ran MiXCR on the 5' RACE reads. The table records about 56,000 distinct CDR3 sequences, approximately 15% of them present only once. This material consisted of whole blood, taken at baseline. The receptors were sampled from an adult who was a healthcare worker with PCR-confirmed SARS-CoV-2 infection or an uninfected control (not recorded which).

This clonotype was detected only a few times. J is TRBJ2-5 and V is TRBV29-1; D unclear. V gave up 7 bases and J gave up 3 bases, with 12 bases separating them. Germline V lookup: CDR1 SQVTM, CDR2 ANQGSEA. CDR3 length equals 12 residues. CDR3 bases: TGCAGCGCCTGGGCTAGGGAAGAGACCCAGTACTTC. Amino acids: CSAWAREETQYF.

A few counts support this clonotype. V usage is TRBV29-1 and J usage is TRBJ2-1, with no clear D. Trimming took off 4 bases at V and 3 bases at J, with 7 bases between the two ends. CDR1 SQVTM and CDR2 ANQGSEA come from the germline V gene. CDR3 length equals 12 residues. The CDR3 reads CSVATNYNEQFF. The CDR3 DNA reads as TGCAGCGTTGCGACCAACTACAATGAGCAGTTCTTC.

This clonotype has ten or more counts. The genes are TRBV20-1 and TRBJ2-3; 8 bases are shared with TRBD2. The germline V gene has CDR1 DFQATT and CDR2 SNEGSKA (reference sequence). The CDR3 runs 14 residues. V dropped 3 bases and J dropped 2; count of bases not matched to a gene: 4. CDR3 loop: CSARAGGSTDTQYF. The DNA of the CDR3 is TGCAGTGCTAGGGCGGGAGGCTCCACAGATACGCAGTATTTT.